This is a list of T cell receptor beta chains from one sample in a study of response to subunit inactivated influenza vaccine. One entry per CDR3 protein, called by TCRdb with MiXCR from the RT-PCR reads. This sample has 200,000 to 300,000 distinct CDR3 sequences; 9.5% to 15% occur once, and the top ten carry more than 7%. The source was non-naive T cells sorted from PBMCs, collected about 14 days before vaccination. The source of these receptors is a man in his forties or fifties who received an inactivated influenza vaccine. CDR3s include the opening cysteine and the closing phenylalanine or tryptophan. D genes are given only for firm matches. Rows may omit the clone size; those that give it use once, few, many or a size class.

j_call	v_call	d_call	clone_size	cdr3_aa	cdr3_nt
TRBJ1-1	TRBV30	-	many	CAWTPGTANTEAFF	TGTGCCTGGACCCCCGGGACGGCAAACACTGAAGCTTTCTTT
TRBJ2-2	TRBV10-2	TRBD2	few	CASSGAGGITGELFF	TGCGCCAGCTCTGGAGCGGGGGGCATCACCGGGGAGCTGTTTTTT
TRBJ2-5	TRBV9	-	many	CASSVGVGQETQYF	TGTGCCAGCAGCGTAGGGGTGGGGCAAGAGACCCAGTACTTC
TRBJ2-5	TRBV29-1	-	many	CSVGGEETQYF	TGCAGCGTTGGGGGAGAAGAGACCCAGTACTTC
TRBJ2-1	TRBV7-2	-	-	CASSPNRGGEQFF	TGTGCCAGCAGCCCTAACAGGGGAGGAGAGCAGTTCTTC
TRBJ2-1	TRBV6-1	-	few	CASSVKSNEQFF	TGTGCCAGCAGCGTGAAAAGCAATGAGCAGTTCTTC
TRBJ2-2	TRBV7-2	-	few	CASSFGEITGELFF	TGTGCCAGCAGCTTTGGGGAGATTACCGGGGAGCTGTTTTTT
TRBJ2-5	TRBV6-2/TRBV6-3	-	-	CASSYSITGVYQETQYF	TGTGCCAGCAGTTACTCGATTACAGGAGTGTACCAAGAGACCCAGTACTTC
TRBJ2-3	TRBV18	TRBD2	few	CASSPPAGVSTDTQYF	TGTGCCAGCTCACCACCAGCGGGAGTTTCCACAGATACGCAGTATTTT
TRBJ1-2	TRBV7-2	TRBD1	few	CASSLFPGQGYGYTF	TGTGCCAGCAGCTTGTTCCCGGGACAGGGGTATGGCTACACCTTC
TRBJ2-5	TRBV7-9	-	many	CASSLGLRRVETQYF	TGTGCCAGCAGCTTAGGGCTCCGACGGGTAGAGACCCAGTACTTC
TRBJ1-2	TRBV4-2	TRBD1	-	CASSQVAQGEGYTF	TGTGCCAGCAGCCAAGTAGCCCAGGGGGAAGGCTACACCTTC
TRBJ2-1	TRBV3-1	TRBD1	-	CASTKQVPGTGVVNEQFF	TGTGCCAGCACCAAGCAGGTCCCTGGGACAGGGGTGGTTAATGAGCAGTTCTTC
TRBJ2-2	TRBV2	-	-	CASSADGAIGELFF	TGTGCCAGCAGTGCGGATGGGGCGATCGGGGAGCTGTTTTTT
TRBJ1-2	TRBV20-1	-	few	CSAGQGIGYGYTF	TGCAGTGCTGGGCAGGGAATAGGGTATGGCTACACCTTC
TRBJ2-7	TRBV5-1	-	many	CASSLLSGASTGYEQYF	TGCGCCAGCAGCTTGCTGAGCGGAGCCTCTACTGGATACGAGCAGTACTTC
TRBJ2-7	TRBV28	TRBD2	few	CASQGGGASYEQYF	TGTGCCAGTCAAGGCGGGGGAGCCTCCTACGAGCAGTACTTC
TRBJ2-1	TRBV20-1	TRBD2	many	CSATALGGIYNEQFF	TGCAGTGCTACCGCACTGGGGGGGATATACAATGAGCAGTTCTTC
TRBJ1-2	TRBV29-1	-	-	CSVAAQNYGYTF	TGCAGCGTTGCGGCACAAAACTATGGCTACACCTTC
TRBJ1-5	TRBV6-1	TRBD1	many	CASSPARDRGFGNQPQHF	TGTGCCAGCAGTCCCGCCCGGGACAGGGGTTTCGGCAATCAGCCCCAGCATTTT
TRBJ2-7	TRBV12-3/TRBV12-4	-	many	CATSLGGVNEQYF	TGTGCCACCTCCCTGGGGGGAGTGAACGAGCAGTACTTC
TRBJ1-1	TRBV28	-	few	CARDRNLVTEAFF	TGTGCACGAGACAGGAATTTGGTCACTGAAGCTTTCTTT
TRBJ2-5	TRBV20-1	-	few	CSAINVGGKETQYF	TGCAGTGCTATTAATGTGGGTGGGAAAGAGACCCAGTACTTC